The 24 T cell receptor beta chains below come from one sample, sequenced in a study of shared clonotypes between healthy human individuals. The repertoire was sequenced with immunoSEQ multiplex PCR; TCRdb's copy has only in-frame clones and lacks some. The data contain under 650,000 clones, 90% to 96% of them seen just once; the ten biggest clones take up roughly 0.06%. The material sequenced was naive CD4+ T cells sorted from blood. Specified subset: CD45RA+ positively selected. The receptors shown here come from a woman aged 30 to 39 in good health.

CDR3 in amino acids: CASSLYAGFYEQYF. The CDR3 DNA is TGTGCCAGCAGTTTATACGCAGGTTTCTACGAGCAGTACTTC. The chain joins TRBV28 to TRBJ2-5, with unresolved D. The DNA end lines up better with TRBJ2-7; the J call may be wrong. This CDR3 comprises 14 residues. Germline CDR1 and CDR2: MDHEN and SYDVKM.

J is TRBJ2-7 and V is TRBV10-1, with 8 bases matching TRBD1. Unmatched junction bases numbered 8, after V lost 3 bases and J lost 4 bases. The CDR3 has 15 amino acids. Germline loops: CDR1 WNHNN, CDR2 SYGVQD (reference sequence). DNA for the CDR3: TGCGCCAGCAGTGATCTTAGGACAGGGAGGTACGAGCAGTACTTC. This codes for CASSDLRTGRYEQYF.

The chain recombines TRBV7-9 with TRBJ1-2, with D possibly TRBD1 on 6 matching bases. Per the germline V gene, CDR1 is SEHNR and CDR2 is FQNEAQ (reference sequence). Trimming cost V 5 bases and J 5 bases, with 21 bases left between them. The CDR3 is made up of 16 amino acids. CDR3 in DNA: TGTGCCAGCAGCGCCGCCATCGGACAGCCTGATTATGGCTACACCTTC. This translates into CASSAAIGQPDYGYTF.

In DNA, the CDR3 is TGTGCCAGCAGCCAGACATACGAGCAGTACTTC. It translates to CASSQTYEQYF. V and J are TRBV6-1 and TRBJ2-7; D remains unclear. Germline V gives CDR1 MNHNS, CDR2 SASEGT. V shed 6 bases and J shed 4 bases, with 7 bases lying between them. The CDR3 runs 11 residues.

This clone came up once. The CDR3 DNA reads as TGTGCCAGCAGCGGACTAGCGGGAGTATACAATGAGCAGTTCTTC. It specifies CASSGLAGVYNEQFF. This chain uses TRBV27 with TRBJ2-1; 13 nucleotides align to TRBD2. The ends lost 6 bases at V and 4 bases at J; junction bases unmatched: 3. CDR3 length: 15 residues. The germline CDR1 and CDR2 sequences are MNHEY and SMNVEV (reference sequence).

This chain connects TRBV18 to TRBJ2-1, with 7 positions matching TRBD1. Trimming took 3 bases from V and 5 from J; bases not matched to a gene: 7. Germline V CDR1 and CDR2: KGHSH, LQKENI. The CDR3 length is 15 residues. The CDR3 spells CASSPLGQANNEQFF. CDR3 in DNA: TGTGCCAGCTCACCTTTAGGACAGGCCAACAATGAGCAGTTCTTC.

V is TRBV7-9 and J is TRBJ2-1, with 9 bases that match TRBD2. The germline CDR1 and CDR2 sequences are SEHNR and FQNEAQ (reference sequence). This CDR3 contains 15 residues. Trimming cost V 5 bases and J 9 bases; bases outside gene matches: 11. The DNA of the CDR3 is TGTGCCAGCAGCCCGCATGGGCGGGAGGGCCGTGAGCAGTTCTTC. Translation: CASSPHGREGREQFF.

The rearrangement joins TRBV30 to TRBJ1-6, with no clear D. This CDR3 contains 15 residues. With 2 bases removed from V and 4 bases from J, the gap between germline ends came to 12 bases. Germline loops: CDR1 GTSNPN, CDR2 SVGIG (reference sequence). CDR3 amino acids: CAWSKEGFYNSPLHF. In DNA, the CDR3 is TGTGCCTGGAGTAAAGAGGGTTTTTATAATTCACCCCTCCACTTT. Based on the CDR3 plus reference TRBV30 and TRBJ1-6, the full variable domain is SQTIHQWPATLVQPVGSPLSLECTVEGTSNPNLYWYRQAAGRGLQLLFYSVGIGQISSEVPQNLSASRPQDRQFILSSKKLLLSDSGFYLCAWSKEGFYNSPLHFGNGTRLTVT.

The chain recombines TRBV28 with TRBJ1-3; D not certain. The CDR3 is made up of 10 amino acids. Deletions cut 6 bases from V and 10 bases from J, with 7 bases between. Germline CDR1 reads MDHEN; CDR2 reads SYDVKM. CDR3 nucleotides: TGTGCCAGCAGCGCGGGAACCATATATTTT. It codes for CASSAGTIYF.

The chain recombines TRBV18 with TRBJ2-2; 11 bases are a match to TRBD2. J was trimmed by 4 bases and V by 3 bases; bases with no gene match: 4. CDR1 KGHSH and CDR2 LQKENI come from the germline V gene. The CDR3 runs 16 residues. The CDR3 DNA sequence: TGTGCCAGCTCACCTGGGACTAGCGGAGCCACCGGGGAGCTGTTTTTT. Translation gives CASSPGTSGATGELFF.

The chain carries TRBV10-1 and TRBJ2-7; 8 bases are a match to TRBD2. In germline, CDR1 is WNHNN, CDR2 SYGVQD (reference sequence). Trimming cost V 0 bases and J 12 bases; bases outside gene matches: 7. CDR3 length: 13 amino acids. The CDR3 bases are TGCGCCAGCAGTGAGTCGGTAGCGGGGCGGGTGTACTTC. Encoded protein: CASSESVAGRVYF.

This clone came up once. The chain employs TRBV7-2 and TRBJ1-1; perhaps TRBD1 as D (6 bases). Germline loops: CDR1 SGHTA, CDR2 FQGNSA. V lost 7 bases to trimming and J lost 0 bases, with 9 bases between them. CDR3 length equals 13 residues. CDR3 nucleotides: TGTGCCAGCACACGGACAGTGAACACTGAAGCTTTCTTT. It yields the protein CASTRTVNTEAFF.

The DNA for the CDR3 is TGTGCCAGCAGTGAAGCCTGGACACTCTACGAGCAGTACTTC. It codes for CASSEAWTLYEQYF. The chain employs TRBV2 and TRBJ2-5; a weak D match, TRBD1 (5 bases). The J call could be wrong; TRBJ2-7 is a better fit for the DNA end. The CDR3 loop spans 14 amino acids. CDR1 and CDR2 from the germline V gene are SNHLY and FYNNEI.

The V and J genes are TRBV2 and TRBJ1-4; a possible D gene is TRBD1 (6 bases). Germline V gene data show CDR1 as SNHLY and CDR2 as FYNNEI. Trimming shortened V by 8 bases and J by 2 bases, and 18 bases separated the two germline ends. The CDR3 spans 16 residues. CDR3 in DNA: TGTGCCAGCGGGCGCCGGGGGCGATCCACTAATGAAAAACTGTTTTTT. As protein: CASGRRGRSTNEKLFF.

The V call is TRBV28, the J call TRBJ2-7, with D perhaps matching TRBD2 (6 bases). The CDR3 totals 15 residues. Trimming shortened V by 7 bases and J by 0 bases, and 16 bases separated the two germline ends. Germline loops: CDR1 MDHEN, CDR2 SYDVKM. Here the CDR3 DNA reads TGTGCCAGCATCTTCGGGGGTGGGAGCTCCTACGAGCAGTACTTC. It encodes CASIFGGGSSYEQYF.

The V call is TRBV5-4, the J call TRBJ2-3; D ambiguous. This CDR3 has 17 residues. V was pared by 3 bases and J by 0 bases, with 17 bases between. Germline loops: CDR1 SGHNT, CDR2 YYREEE (reference sequence). CDR3 nucleotides: TGTGCCAGCAGCTCGCTTACCCCGGATTTTAGCACAGATACGCAGTATTTT. It encodes CASSSLTPDFSTDTQYF.

The chain has TRBV10-3 and TRBJ2-7, with 9 bases aligning to TRBD2. The germline gives CDR1 ENHRY, CDR2 SYGVKD. V was clipped by 4 bases and J by 7 bases; unmatched bases: 5. The length of the CDR3 is 13 residues. CDR3 nucleotides: TGTGCCATCAGTGGACTAGCGGTAGGAGAGCAGTACTTC. Translating it yields CAISGLAVGEQYF.

V and J are TRBV19 and TRBJ1-1; 8 bases match TRBD1. V lost 3 bases and J lost 5; bases outside the gene matches: 8. The CDR3 runs to 15 residues. Germline V CDR1 and CDR2: LNHDA, SQIVND (reference sequence). The CDR3 reads CASSILQGAVTEAFF. The CDR3, as DNA: TGTGCCAGTAGTATTTTGCAGGGGGCGGTGACTGAAGCTTTCTTT.

This rearrangement joins TRBV6-6 to TRBJ2-5; 7 bases map to TRBD2. Near its end, the DNA agrees better with TRBJ2-7, so the J call may be wrong. Germline V lookup: CDR1 MNHNY, CDR2 SVGAGI (reference sequence). The CDR3 is 13 residues long. CDR3 nucleotides: TGTGCCAGCCAGGGTGGCGGGAGCTACGAGCAGTACTTC. Protein sequence: CASQGGGSYEQYF.

The chain has TRBV9 and TRBJ1-2; D is unresolved. CDR3 length: 16 residues. Germline CDR1 is SGDLS and CDR2 is YYNGEE. Between the trimmed V and J ends, which lost 0 bases and 8 bases, there was a span of 20 bases. CDR3 amino acids: CASSVEARVREGGYTF. The CDR3 coding sequence is TGTGCCAGCAGCGTAGAAGCCCGGGTCAGAGAGGGCGGCTACACCTTC.

The chain has TRBV28 and TRBJ2-4; D uncertain. This CDR3 has 12 residues. CDR1 is MDHEN, CDR2 SYDVKM, per germline. V lost 6 bases to trimming and J lost 7 bases, with 10 bases between them. The CDR3 DNA is TGTGCCAGCAGCACTACTCGGAACATTCAGTACTTC. It translates to CASSTTRNIQYF.

The V call is TRBV7-6, the J call TRBJ1-1; 9 bases fit TRBD1. The V segment lost 0 bases and the J segment 7 bases; nucleotides outside the gene matches: 6. Per the germline V gene, CDR1 is SGHVS and CDR2 is FNYEAQ. This CDR3 region has 15 residues. CDR3 amino acids: CASSLAQGAWDEAFF. CDR3 DNA sequence: TGTGCCAGCAGCTTAGCACAGGGGGCGTGGGATGAAGCTTTCTTT.

This chain connects TRBV28 to TRBJ2-5; no definite D call. Germline V lookup: CDR1 MDHEN, CDR2 SYDVKM. V dropped 2 bases and J dropped 3 bases, with 10 bases sitting between them. The CDR3 totals 14 residues. The CDR3 DNA is TGTGCCAGCAGTTTACCGAATGGGGAAGAGACCCAGTACTTC. The encoded protein is CASSLPNGEETQYF.

The chain is built from TRBV5-1 and TRBJ2-3, with 9 bases matching TRBD1. The CDR3 runs 14 residues. The V gene's germline CDR1 is SGHRS and CDR2 YFSETQ. With V trimmed by 4 bases and J by 4 bases, 4 bases remained unmatched. Here the CDR3 DNA reads TGCGCCAGCAGCGGAAGGACAGGGGCAGATACGCAGTATTTT. Its protein product is CASSGRTGADTQYF. Full variable domain (remainder filled in from reference TRBV5-1 and TRBJ2-3): KAGVTQTPRYLIKTRGQQVTLSCSPISGHRSVSWYQQTPGQGLQFLFEYFSETQRNKGNFPGRFSGRQFSNSRSEMNVSTLELGDSALYLCASSGRTGADTQYFGPGTRLTVL.